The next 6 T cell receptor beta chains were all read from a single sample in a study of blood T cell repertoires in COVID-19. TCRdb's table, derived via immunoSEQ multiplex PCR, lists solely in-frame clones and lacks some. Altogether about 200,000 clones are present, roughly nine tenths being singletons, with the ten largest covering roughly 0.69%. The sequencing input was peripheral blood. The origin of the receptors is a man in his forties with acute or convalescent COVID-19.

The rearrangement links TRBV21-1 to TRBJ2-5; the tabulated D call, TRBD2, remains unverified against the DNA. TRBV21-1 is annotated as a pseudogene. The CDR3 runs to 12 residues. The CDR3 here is CASSKARETQYF. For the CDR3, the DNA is TGTGCCAGCAGCAAAGCTCGAGAGACCCAGTACTTC.

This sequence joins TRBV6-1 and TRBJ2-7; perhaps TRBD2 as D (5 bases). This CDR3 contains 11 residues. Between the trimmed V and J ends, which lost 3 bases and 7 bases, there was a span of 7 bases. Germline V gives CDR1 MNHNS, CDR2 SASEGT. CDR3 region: CASSDRREQYF. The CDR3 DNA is TGTGCCAGCAGTGATAGGAGGGAGCAGTACTTC.

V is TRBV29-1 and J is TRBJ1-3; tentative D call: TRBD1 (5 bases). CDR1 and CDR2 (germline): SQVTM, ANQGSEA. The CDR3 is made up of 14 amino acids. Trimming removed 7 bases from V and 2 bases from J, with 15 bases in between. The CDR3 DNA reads TGCAGCGCGGGGGAAAGAGAGGCTGGAAACACCATATATTTT. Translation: CSAGEREAGNTIYF. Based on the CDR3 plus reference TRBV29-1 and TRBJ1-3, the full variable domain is SAVISQKPSRDICQRGTSLTIQCQVDSQVTMMFWYRQQPGQSLTLIATANQGSEATYESGFVIDKFPISRPNLTFSTLTVSNMSPEDSSIYLCSAGEREAGNTIYFGEGSWLTVV.

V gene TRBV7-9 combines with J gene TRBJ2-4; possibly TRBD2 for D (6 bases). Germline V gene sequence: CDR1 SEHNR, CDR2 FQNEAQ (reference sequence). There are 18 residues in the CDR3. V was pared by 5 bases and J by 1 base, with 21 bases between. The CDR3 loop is CASSAGSGVYGAKNIQYF. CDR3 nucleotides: TGTGCCAGCAGCGCAGGGTCGGGGGTCTACGGGGCCAAAAACATTCAGTACTTC. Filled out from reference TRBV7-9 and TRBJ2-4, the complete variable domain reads DTGVSQNPRHKITKRGQNVTFRCDPISEHNRLYWYRQTLGQGPEFLTYFQNEAQLEKSRLLSDRFSAERPKGSFSTLEIQRTEQGDSAMYLCASSAGSGVYGAKNIQYFGAGTRLSVL.

CDR3 region: CASSIPGVRGYNEQFF. CDR3 sequence (DNA): TGTGCCAGCAGTATCCCCGGCGTTCGGGGGTATAATGAGCAGTTCTTC. The chain couples TRBV27 to TRBJ2-1; the D gene is possibly TRBD2 (6 bases). The V gene lost 5 bases and the J gene lost 7 bases, with 21 bases spanning the gap. This CDR3 is 16 amino acids long. CDR1 is MNHEY, CDR2 SMNVEV, per germline (reference sequence).

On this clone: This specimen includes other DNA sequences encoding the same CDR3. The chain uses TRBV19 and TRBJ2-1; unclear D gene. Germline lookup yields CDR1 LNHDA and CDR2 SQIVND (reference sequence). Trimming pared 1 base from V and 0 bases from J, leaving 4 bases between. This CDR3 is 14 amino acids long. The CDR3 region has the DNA TGTGCCAGTAGTATAGGGAGCTCCTACAATGAGCAGTTCTTC. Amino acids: CASSIGSSYNEQFF.